The 19 T cell receptor beta chains listed next were all sequenced from one sample in a study of shared clonotypes between healthy human individuals. Using immunoSEQ multiplex PCR, the repertoire was profiled, and TCRdb retains in-frame clones only, with some absent. In the table there are approximately 2.5 million clones, just over 90% of which are singletons. Sequenced input: naive CD4+ T cells sorted from blood. Subset specified: CD45RA+ positively selected. These receptors were obtained from a man between 18 and 29 years old in good health.

In the case of this clone: Other DNA sequences in this sample translate to the same CDR3. V gene TRBV18 combines with J gene TRBJ2-5; D gene uncertain. There are 14 residues in the CDR3. V dropped 0 bases and J dropped 2 bases, with 7 bases sitting between them. CDR1 and CDR2 from the germline V gene are KGHSH and LQKENI. CDR3 amino acids: CASSPPSLQETQYF. CDR3 coding DNA: TGTGCCAGCTCACCACCTAGTCTGCAAGAGACCCAGTACTTC. The complete variable domain, with remaining parts taken from reference TRBV18 and TRBJ2-5, reads NAGVMQNPRHLVRRRGQEARLRCSPMKGHSHVYWYRQLPEEGLKFMVYLQKENIIDESGMPKERFSAEFPKEGPSILRIQQVVRGDSAAYFCASSPPSLQETQYFGPGTRLLVL.

The rearrangement uses TRBV6-5 and TRBJ2-2, with D possibly being TRBD2 (5 bases). Trimming took 5 bases from V and 5 from J, leaving 15 bases between them. The germline CDR1 and CDR2 sequences are MNHEY and SVGAGI. The CDR3 spans 15 residues. The DNA of the CDR3 is TGTGCCAGCAGTCGATCCGGGGTTGGAACCGGGGAGCTGTTTTTT. Its translation: CASSRSGVGTGELFF.

Comment on this clone: The sample carries other DNA sequences with the same CDR3. This chain joins TRBV5-1 and TRBJ1-5; possibly TRBD1 for D (6 bases). V dropped 0 bases and J dropped 2 bases, with 9 bases sitting between them. The CDR3 covers 15 residues. The germline V gene encodes CDR1 SGHRS and CDR2 YFSETQ. The CDR3 protein is CASSLEGGGNQPQHF. In DNA, the CDR3 is TGCGCCAGCAGCTTGGAGGGGGGTGGCAATCAGCCCCAGCATTTT.

This rearrangement joins TRBV19 to TRBJ1-3; 8 bases are shared with TRBD1. The germline V gene has CDR1 LNHDA and CDR2 SQIVND (reference sequence). The V gene end was trimmed by 5 bases and the J gene end by 4 bases; junction bases not matched to a gene: 7. The CDR3 totals 15 residues. The CDR3 sequence is CASSSGQGGGNTIYF. CDR3 in DNA: TGTGCCAGTAGTTCAGGACAGGGCGGCGGAAACACCATATATTTT.

This clone was recorded a few times. The V call is TRBV4-3, the J call TRBJ1-1; TRBD1 matches at 8 bases. The trim removed 3 bases at V and 4 bases at J, leaving 4 bases unmatched. Germline values: CDR1 LGHNA, CDR2 YSLEER. This CDR3 contains 14 residues. CDR3 nucleotide sequence: TGCGCCAGCAGCCAGCTCGGACAGGGCACTGAAGCTTTCTTT. Protein: CASSQLGQGTEAFF.

The chain recombines TRBV7-2 with TRBJ1-1, with D possibly matching TRBD1 (6 bases). The CDR3 is 13 residues long. V was clipped by 4 bases and J by 5 bases, with 11 bases between them. Germline CDR1 is SGHTA and CDR2 is FQGNSA. Here the CDR3 reads CASSSRQVTEAFF. The CDR3 DNA sequence: TGTGCCAGCAGCTCAAGACAGGTTACTGAAGCTTTCTTT.

This clone is a singleton in its sample. CDR3 coding DNA: TGCAGCGTTGAAGAAACAGGGTCCCACACTGAAGCTTTCTTT. It encodes CSVEETGSHTEAFF. The V and J genes are TRBV29-1 and TRBJ1-1; D is perhaps TRBD1 (6 bases). This CDR3 has 14 residues. Between the trimmed V and J ends, which lost 0 bases and 3 bases, there was a span of 11 bases. CDR1 is SQVTM, CDR2 ANQGSEA, per germline.

The chain is built from TRBV28 and TRBJ1-3; D is unresolved. The V gene lost 8 bases and the J gene lost 0 bases, with 11 bases spanning the gap. The CDR3 has 14 residues. Germline CDR1 reads MDHEN; CDR2 reads SYDVKM. The CDR3: CASGGSNSGNTIYF. As DNA, the CDR3 is TGTGCCAGCGGCGGTTCCAACTCTGGAAACACCATATATTTT.

This clone was observed a single time. The CDR3 nucleotides read TGTGCCATCAAGATCCGGGAGACTGGAAGAGCCCAGTACTTC. Translation gives CAIKIRETGRAQYF. The chain couples TRBV7-8 to TRBJ2-5, with D possibly matching TRBD2 (6 bases). CDR3 length equals 14 residues. Germline V lookup: CDR1 SGHVS, CDR2 FQNEAQ. V lost 10 bases, J lost 9 bases, and 24 bases lay in between.

The J gene is TRBJ2-7, the V gene TRBV5-5; D may be TRBD2 (5 bases). Germline assignment: CDR1 SGHKS and CDR2 YYEKEE (reference sequence). Trimming shortened V by 0 bases and J by 3 bases, and 13 bases separated the two germline ends. CDR3 length: 15 residues. Written as DNA, the CDR3 is TGTGCCAGCAGCTTGGGTTCCGGGAAGGGCTACGAGCAGTACTTC. Residues: CASSLGSGKGYEQYF.

As to this clone: Distinct nucleotide sequences in the sample also encode this CDR3. V usage is TRBV7-2 and J usage is TRBJ1-5, with D hard to call. Germline-derived CDR1 and CDR2 are SGHTA and FQGNSA. The CDR3 runs 12 residues. V gave up 5 bases and J gave up 3 bases, with 5 bases separating them. The CDR3 nucleotides are TGTGCCAGCAGCGCCTACAATCAGCCCCAGCATTTT. This sequence encodes CASSAYNQPQHF.

V is TRBV5-1 and J is TRBJ2-1, with TRBD2 matching 10 bases. The germline V gene has CDR1 SGHRS and CDR2 YFSETQ. The CDR3 covers 16 residues. The V and J ends lost 2 bases and 3 bases, in that order; junction bases with no gene match: 5. CDR3 DNA sequence: TGCGCCAGCAGCTTCGACCCTAGCGGGGGCTACAATGAGCAGTTCTTC. This encodes CASSFDPSGGYNEQFF. The full variable domain, rest sourced from reference TRBV5-1 and TRBJ2-1, is KAGVTQTPRYLIKTRGQQVTLSCSPISGHRSVSWYQQTPGQGLQFLFEYFSETQRNKGNFPGRFSGRQFSNSRSEMNVSTLELGDSALYLCASSFDPSGGYNEQFFGPGTRLTVL.

V and J are TRBV4-1 and TRBJ2-3, with D possibly matching TRBD1 (6 bases). Trimming took 4 bases from V and 3 from J, leaving 11 bases between them. CDR1 MGHRA and CDR2 YSYEKL come from the germline V gene. The CDR3 is made up of 14 amino acids. The CDR3 sequence is CASSPWTETDTQYF. The CDR3 DNA sequence: TGCGCCAGCAGCCCCTGGACAGAAACAGATACGCAGTATTTT.

J is TRBJ1-4 and V is TRBV25-1; 8 bases line up with TRBD1. Germline CDR1 reads MGHDK; CDR2 reads SYGVNS. The CDR3 runs to 15 residues. J was trimmed by 7 bases and V by 2 bases; bases with no gene match: 6. CDR3 DNA: TGTGCCAGCAGTGAAGGCTCAGGGGGCTCTGAAAAACTGTTTTTT. Its protein is CASSEGSGGSEKLFF.

The genes are TRBV7-9 and TRBJ2-3; 9 positions agree with TRBD2. V shed 6 bases, J shed 4 bases, and the junction held 5 bases outside the gene matches. The CDR3 consists of 14 residues. Germline V CDR1 and CDR2: SEHNR, FQNEAQ (reference sequence). The chain's CDR3 is CASSSSGNSDTQYF. CDR3 DNA: TGTGCCAGCAGTTCTAGCGGGAACTCAGATACGCAGTATTTT.

V usage is TRBV19 and J usage is TRBJ2-7, with 7 bases lining up with TRBD1. Germline CDR1 reads LNHDA; CDR2 reads SQIVND (reference sequence). V gave up 4 bases and J gave up 1 base; unmatched junction bases: 7. The CDR3 extends over 15 amino acids. DNA for the CDR3: TGTGCCAGTAGTACTCAAGGGACAGCGTCCTACGAGCAGTACTTC. Its protein is CASSTQGTASYEQYF.

This sequence joins TRBV15 and TRBJ2-7; possible D gene TRBD2, 5 bases. Trimming cost V 0 bases and J 6 bases, with 15 bases left between them. Germline assignment: CDR1 LNHNV and CDR2 YYDKDF (reference sequence). The CDR3 has 15 residues. CDR3 nucleotides: TGTGCCACCAGCAGAGATCCGGGGTTCGGAAGCGAGCAGTACTTC. Translation: CATSRDPGFGSEQYF.

V gene TRBV5-4 combines with J gene TRBJ2-3; the match to TRBD2 covers 7 bases. CDR1 is SGHNT, CDR2 YYREEE, per germline (reference sequence). V trimming: 6 bases; J trimming: 3 bases; junction bases outside the gene matches: 4. This CDR3 is 13 amino acids long. CDR3 nucleotides: TGTGCCAGCACCTTAGCGGGTACAGATACGCAGTATTTT. It translates to CASTLAGTDTQYF.

The chain has TRBV15 and TRBJ2-7; the match to TRBD1 covers 7 bases. The germline gives CDR1 LNHNV, CDR2 YYDKDF (reference sequence). With 0 bases clipped from V and 4 bases from J, the junction kept 6 bases outside the gene matches. This CDR3 region has 15 residues. The chain's CDR3 is CATSRDRGQVYEQYF. CDR3 nucleotide sequence: TGTGCCACCAGCAGAGATCGAGGACAGGTGTACGAGCAGTACTTC.